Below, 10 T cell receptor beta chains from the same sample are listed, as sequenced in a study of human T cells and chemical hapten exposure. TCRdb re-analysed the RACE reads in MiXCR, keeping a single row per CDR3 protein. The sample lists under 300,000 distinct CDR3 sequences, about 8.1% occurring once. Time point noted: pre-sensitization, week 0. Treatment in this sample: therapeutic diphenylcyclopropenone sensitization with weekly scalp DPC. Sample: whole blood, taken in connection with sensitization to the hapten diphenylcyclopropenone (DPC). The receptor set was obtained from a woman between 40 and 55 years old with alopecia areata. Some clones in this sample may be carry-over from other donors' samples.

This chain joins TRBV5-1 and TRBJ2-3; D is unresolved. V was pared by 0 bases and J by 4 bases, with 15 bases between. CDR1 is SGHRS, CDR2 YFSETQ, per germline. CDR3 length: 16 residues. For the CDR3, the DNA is TGCGCCAGCAGCTTGGATCTGAGAAGGGCCTCAGATACGCAGTATTTT. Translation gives CASSLDLRRASDTQYF.

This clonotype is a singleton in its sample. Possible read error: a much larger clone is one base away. The CDR3 region is CASSYGTSRVF. The CDR3 coding sequence is TGTGCCAGCAGTTACGGGACTAGCCGGGTCTTC. The V call is TRBV28, the J call TRBJ2-1; TRBD2 matches 9 bases. The CDR3 consists of 11 residues. CDR1 is MDHEN and CDR2 is SYDVKM in the germline V gene.

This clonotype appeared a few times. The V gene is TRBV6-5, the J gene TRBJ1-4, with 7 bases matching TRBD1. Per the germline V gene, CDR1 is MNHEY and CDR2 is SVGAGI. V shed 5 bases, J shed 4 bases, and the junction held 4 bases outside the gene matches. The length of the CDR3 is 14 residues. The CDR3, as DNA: TGTGCCAGCAGTAGACAGGGATATAATGAAAAACTGTTTTTT. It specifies CASSRQGYNEKLFF.

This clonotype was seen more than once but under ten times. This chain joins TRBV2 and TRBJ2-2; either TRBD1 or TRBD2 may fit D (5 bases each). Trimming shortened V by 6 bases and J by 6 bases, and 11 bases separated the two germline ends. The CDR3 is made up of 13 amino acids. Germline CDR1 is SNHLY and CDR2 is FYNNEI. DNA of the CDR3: TGTGCCAGCAGGCTATGGGACCCCGGGGAGCTGTTTTTT. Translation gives CASRLWDPGELFF. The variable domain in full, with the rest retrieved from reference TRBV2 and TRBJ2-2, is EPEVTQTPSHQVTQMGQEVILRCVPISNHLYFYWYRQILGQKVEFLVSFYNNEISEKSEIFDDQFSVERPDGSNFTLKIRSTKLEDSAMYFCASRLWDPGELFFGEGSRLTVL.

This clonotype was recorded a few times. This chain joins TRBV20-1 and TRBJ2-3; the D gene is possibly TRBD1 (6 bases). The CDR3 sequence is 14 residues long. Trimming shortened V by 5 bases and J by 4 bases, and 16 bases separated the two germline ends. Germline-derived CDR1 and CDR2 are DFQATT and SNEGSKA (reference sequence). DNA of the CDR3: TGCAGTGCTCCCCAAGGGGGAGTGGCAGATACGCAGTATTTT. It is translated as CSAPQGGVADTQYF.

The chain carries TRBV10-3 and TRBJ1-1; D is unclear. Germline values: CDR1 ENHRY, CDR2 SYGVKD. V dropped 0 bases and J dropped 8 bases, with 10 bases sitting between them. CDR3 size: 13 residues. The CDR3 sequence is CAISESTVSEAFF. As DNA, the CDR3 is TGTGCCATCAGTGAGTCTACGGTTTCGGAAGCTTTCTTT.

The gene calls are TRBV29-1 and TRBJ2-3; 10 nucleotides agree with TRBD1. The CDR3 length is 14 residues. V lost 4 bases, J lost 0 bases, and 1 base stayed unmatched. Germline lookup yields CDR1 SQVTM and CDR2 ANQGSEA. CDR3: CSVGDRGSTDTQYF. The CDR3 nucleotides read TGCAGCGTTGGGGACAGGGGAAGCACAGATACGCAGTATTTT.

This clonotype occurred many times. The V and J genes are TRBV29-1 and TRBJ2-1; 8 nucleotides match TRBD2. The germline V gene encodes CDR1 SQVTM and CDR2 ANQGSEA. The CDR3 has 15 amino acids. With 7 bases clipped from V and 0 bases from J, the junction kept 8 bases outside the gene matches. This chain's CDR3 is CSAYSGTFSYNEQFF. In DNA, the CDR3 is TGCAGCGCTTATAGCGGGACCTTCTCCTACAATGAGCAGTTCTTC.

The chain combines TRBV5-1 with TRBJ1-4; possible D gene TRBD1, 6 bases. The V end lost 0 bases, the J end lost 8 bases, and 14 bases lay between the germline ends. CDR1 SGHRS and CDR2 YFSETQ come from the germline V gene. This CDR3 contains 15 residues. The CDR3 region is CASSLGAGGAEKLFF. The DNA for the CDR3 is TGCGCCAGCAGCTTGGGTGCGGGGGGCGCGGAAAAACTGTTTTTT.

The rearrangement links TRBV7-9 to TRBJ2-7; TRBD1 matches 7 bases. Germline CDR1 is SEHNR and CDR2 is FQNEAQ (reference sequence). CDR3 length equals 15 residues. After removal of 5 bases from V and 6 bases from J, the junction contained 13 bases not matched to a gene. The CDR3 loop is CASSQLNRGSGEQYF. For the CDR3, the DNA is TGTGCCAGCAGCCAGTTAAACAGGGGCTCGGGCGAGCAGTACTTC.